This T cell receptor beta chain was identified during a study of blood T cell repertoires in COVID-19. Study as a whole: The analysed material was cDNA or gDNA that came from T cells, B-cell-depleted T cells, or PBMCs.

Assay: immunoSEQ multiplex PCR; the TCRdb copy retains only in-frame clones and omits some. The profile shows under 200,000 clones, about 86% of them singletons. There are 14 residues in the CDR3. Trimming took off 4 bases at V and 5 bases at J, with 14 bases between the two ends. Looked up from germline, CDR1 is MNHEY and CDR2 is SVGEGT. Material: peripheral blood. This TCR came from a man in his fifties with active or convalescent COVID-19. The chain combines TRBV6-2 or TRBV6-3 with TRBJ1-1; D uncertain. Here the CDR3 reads CASSSLSLTTEAFF. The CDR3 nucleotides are TGTGCCAGCAGTTCTCTTTCTTTAACAACTGAAGCTTTCTTT.